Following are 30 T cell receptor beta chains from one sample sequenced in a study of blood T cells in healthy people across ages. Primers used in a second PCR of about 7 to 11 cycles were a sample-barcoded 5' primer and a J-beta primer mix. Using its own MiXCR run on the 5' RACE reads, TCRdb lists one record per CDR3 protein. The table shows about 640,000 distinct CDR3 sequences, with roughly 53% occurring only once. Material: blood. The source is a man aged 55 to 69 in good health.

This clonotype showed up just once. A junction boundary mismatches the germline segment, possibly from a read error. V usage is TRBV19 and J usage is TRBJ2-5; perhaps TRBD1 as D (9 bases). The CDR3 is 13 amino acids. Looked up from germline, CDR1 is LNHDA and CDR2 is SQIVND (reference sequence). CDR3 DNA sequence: TGTGTCAGTAGCGGGACAGGGAAAGAGACCCAGTACTTC. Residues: CVSSGTGKETQYF.

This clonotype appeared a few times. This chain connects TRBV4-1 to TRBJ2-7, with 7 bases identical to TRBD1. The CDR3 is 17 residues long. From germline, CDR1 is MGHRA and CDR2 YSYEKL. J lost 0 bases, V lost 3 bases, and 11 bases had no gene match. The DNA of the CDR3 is TGCGCCAGCAGCCACCCCAGACAGGGAATCCCCTCCTACGAGCAGTACTTC. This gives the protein CASSHPRQGIPSYEQYF.

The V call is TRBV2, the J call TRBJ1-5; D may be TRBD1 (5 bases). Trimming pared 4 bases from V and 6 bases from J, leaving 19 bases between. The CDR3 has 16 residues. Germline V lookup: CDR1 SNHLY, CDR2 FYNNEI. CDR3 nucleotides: TGTGCCAGCAGTGGGGGGTTAGCCAGTAGGGGTCAGCCCCAGCATTTT. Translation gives CASSGGLASRGQPQHF. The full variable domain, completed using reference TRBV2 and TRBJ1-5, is EPEVTQTPSHQVTQMGQEVILRCVPISNHLYFYWYRQILGQKVEFLVSFYNNEISEKSEIFDDQFSVERPDGSNFTLKIRSTKLEDSAMYFCASSGGLASRGQPQHFGDGTRLSIL.

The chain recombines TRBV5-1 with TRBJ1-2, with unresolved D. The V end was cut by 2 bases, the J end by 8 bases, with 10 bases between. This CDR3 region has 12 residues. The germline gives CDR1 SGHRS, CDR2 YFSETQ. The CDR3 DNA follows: TGCGCCAGCAGCTTCGGTCCGGCGGGCTACACCTTC. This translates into CASSFGPAGYTF.

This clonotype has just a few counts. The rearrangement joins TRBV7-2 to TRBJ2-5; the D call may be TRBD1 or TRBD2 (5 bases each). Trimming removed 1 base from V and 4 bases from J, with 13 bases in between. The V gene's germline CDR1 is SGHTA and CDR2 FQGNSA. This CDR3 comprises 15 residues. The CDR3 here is CASSLVGASLETQYF. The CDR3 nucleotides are TGTGCCAGCAGCTTAGTTGGGGCTAGCTTAGAGACCCAGTACTTC.

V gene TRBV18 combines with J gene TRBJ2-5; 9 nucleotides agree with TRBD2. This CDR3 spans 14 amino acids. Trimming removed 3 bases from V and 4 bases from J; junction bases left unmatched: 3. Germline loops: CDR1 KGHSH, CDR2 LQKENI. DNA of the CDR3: TGTGCCAGCTCACCCAGGACTAGCGTAGAGACCCAGTACTTC. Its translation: CASSPRTSVETQYF.

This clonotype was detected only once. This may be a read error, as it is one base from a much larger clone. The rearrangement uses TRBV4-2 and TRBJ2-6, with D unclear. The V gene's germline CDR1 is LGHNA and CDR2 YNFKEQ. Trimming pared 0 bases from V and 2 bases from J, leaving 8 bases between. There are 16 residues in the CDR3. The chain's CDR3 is CASSQDYGAGANVLTF. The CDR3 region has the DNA TGTGCCAGCAGCCAAGACTACGGTGCTGGGGCCAACGTCCTGACTTTC.

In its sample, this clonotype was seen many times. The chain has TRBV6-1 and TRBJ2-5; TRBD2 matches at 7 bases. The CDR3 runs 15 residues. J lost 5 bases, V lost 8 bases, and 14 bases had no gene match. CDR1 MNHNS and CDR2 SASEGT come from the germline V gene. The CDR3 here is CASRLAPSVVETQYF. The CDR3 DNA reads TGTGCCAGCCGACTAGCTCCCTCCGTTGTCGAGACCCAGTACTTC.

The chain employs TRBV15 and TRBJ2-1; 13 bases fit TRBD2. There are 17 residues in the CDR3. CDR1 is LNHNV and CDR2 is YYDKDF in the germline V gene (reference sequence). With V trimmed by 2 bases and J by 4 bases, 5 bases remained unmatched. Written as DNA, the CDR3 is TGTGCCACCAGCAGACTATCACTAGCGGGGGGGTACAATGAGCAGTTCTTC. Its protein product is CATSRLSLAGGYNEQFF.

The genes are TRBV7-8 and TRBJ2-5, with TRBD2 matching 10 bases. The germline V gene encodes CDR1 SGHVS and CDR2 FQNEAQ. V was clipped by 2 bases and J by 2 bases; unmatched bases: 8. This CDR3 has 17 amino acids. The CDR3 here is CASSLRSVAGGQETQYF. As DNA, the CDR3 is TGTGCCAGCAGCTTACGGTCCGTAGCGGGGGGACAAGAGACCCAGTACTTC.

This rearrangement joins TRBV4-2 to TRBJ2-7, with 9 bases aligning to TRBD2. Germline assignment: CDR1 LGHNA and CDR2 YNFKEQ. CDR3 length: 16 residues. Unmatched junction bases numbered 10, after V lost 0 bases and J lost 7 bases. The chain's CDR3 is CASSQDFLAGKLEQYF. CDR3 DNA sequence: TGTGCCAGCAGCCAAGATTTTCTAGCGGGGAAACTGGAGCAGTACTTC.

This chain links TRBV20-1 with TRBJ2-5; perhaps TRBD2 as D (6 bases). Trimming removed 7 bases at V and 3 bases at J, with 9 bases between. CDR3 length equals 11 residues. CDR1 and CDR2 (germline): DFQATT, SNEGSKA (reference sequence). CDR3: CSGGLKETQYF. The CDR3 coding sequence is TGCAGTGGGGGACTGAAAGAGACCCAGTACTTC.

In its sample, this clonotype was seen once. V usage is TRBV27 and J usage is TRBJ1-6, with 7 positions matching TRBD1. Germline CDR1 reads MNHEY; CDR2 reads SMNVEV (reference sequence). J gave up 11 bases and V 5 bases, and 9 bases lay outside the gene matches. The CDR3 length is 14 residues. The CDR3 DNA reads TGTGCCAGCAGTAGCCGACAGGGCCGGGCACCCCTCCACTTT. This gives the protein CASSSRQGRAPLHF.

The DNA of the CDR3 is TGTGCCAGCAGCTCCGGCAAAGCGGGGGGGCGAATAGAGACCCAGTACTTC. Amino acid sequence: CASSSGKAGGRIETQYF. The chain recombines TRBV11-2 with TRBJ2-5; 10 bases map to TRBD2. CDR3 length: 17 residues. CDR1 is SGHAT, CDR2 FQNNGV, per germline. V gave up 4 bases and J gave up 4 bases; unmatched junction bases: 12.

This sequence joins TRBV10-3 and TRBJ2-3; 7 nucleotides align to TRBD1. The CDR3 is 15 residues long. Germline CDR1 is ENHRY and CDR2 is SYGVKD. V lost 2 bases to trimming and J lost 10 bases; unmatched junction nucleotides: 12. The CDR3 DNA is TGTGCCATCAGTGAGCAGATGGCGGCCCAGGGGGCGCAGTATTTT. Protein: CAISEQMAAQGAQYF.

This CDR3 reads CASGPRAGTQETQYF. The CDR3 DNA is TGCGCCAGCGGCCCCAGGGCGGGCACCCAAGAGACCCAGTACTTC. The gene calls are TRBV4-3 and TRBJ2-5; D tentatively fits TRBD1 or TRBD2 (5 bases each). Germline V lookup: CDR1 LGHNA, CDR2 YSLEER. Trimming took off 8 bases at V and 1 base at J, with 17 bases between the two ends. The CDR3 runs 15 residues.

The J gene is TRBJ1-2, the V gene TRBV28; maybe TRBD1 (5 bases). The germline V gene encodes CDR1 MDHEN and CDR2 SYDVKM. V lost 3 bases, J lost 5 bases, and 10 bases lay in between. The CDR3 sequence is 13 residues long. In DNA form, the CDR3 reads TGTGCCAGCAGTTTCGGACGGACATATGGCTACACCTTC. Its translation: CASSFGRTYGYTF.

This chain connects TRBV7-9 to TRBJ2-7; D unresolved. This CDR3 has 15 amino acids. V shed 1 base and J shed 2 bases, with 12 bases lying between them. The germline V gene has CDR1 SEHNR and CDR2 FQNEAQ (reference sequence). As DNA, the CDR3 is TGTGCCAGCAGCTTAGGCGCAGGCCTGACCTACGAGCAGTACTTC. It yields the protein CASSLGAGLTYEQYF. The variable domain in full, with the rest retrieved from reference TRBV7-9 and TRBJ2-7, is DTGVSQNPRHKITKRGQNVTFRCDPISEHNRLYWYRQTLGQGPEFLTYFQNEAQLEKSRLLSDRFSAERPKGSFSTLEIQRTEQGDSAMYLCASSLGAGLTYEQYFGPGTRLTVT.

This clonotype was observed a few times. CDR3 in DNA: TGTGCCAGCAGCTTAGTGGTGGAGGGCAGGCAGCCCCAGCATTTT. Translation gives CASSLVVEGRQPQHF. The chain links TRBV7-2 to TRBJ1-5; D gene unclear. Trimming pared 1 base from V and 7 bases from J, leaving 14 bases between. From germline, CDR1 is SGHTA and CDR2 FQGNSA. The CDR3 is 15 amino acids.

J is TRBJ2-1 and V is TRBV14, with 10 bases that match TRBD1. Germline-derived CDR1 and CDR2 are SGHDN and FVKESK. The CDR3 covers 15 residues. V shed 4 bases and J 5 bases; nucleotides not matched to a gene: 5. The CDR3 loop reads CASSRRTGGNNEQFF. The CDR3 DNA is TGTGCCAGCAGCCGCCGGACAGGGGGAAACAATGAGCAGTTCTTC. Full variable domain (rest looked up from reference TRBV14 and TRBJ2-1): EAGVTQFPSHSVIEKGQTVTLRCDPISGHDNLYWYRRVMGKEIKFLLHFVKESKQDESGMPNNRFLAERTGGTYSTLKVQPAELEDSGVYFCASSRRTGGNNEQFFGPGTRLTVL.

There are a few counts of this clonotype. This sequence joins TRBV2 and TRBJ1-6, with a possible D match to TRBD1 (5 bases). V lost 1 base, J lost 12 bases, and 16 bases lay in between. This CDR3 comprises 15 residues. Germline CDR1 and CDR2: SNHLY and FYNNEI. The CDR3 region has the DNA TGTGCCAGCAGTGAAGACAGGATGATTCAGGGACCCCTCCACTTT. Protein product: CASSEDRMIQGPLHF.

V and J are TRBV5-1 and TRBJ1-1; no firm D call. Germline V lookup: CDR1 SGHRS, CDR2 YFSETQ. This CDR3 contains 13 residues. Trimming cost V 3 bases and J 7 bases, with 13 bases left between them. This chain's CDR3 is CASSWTGPGEAFF. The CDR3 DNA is TGCGCCAGCAGCTGGACGGGCCCCGGTGAAGCTTTCTTT. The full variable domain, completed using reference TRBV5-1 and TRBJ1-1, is KAGVTQTPRYLIKTRGQQVTLSCSPISGHRSVSWYQQTPGQGLQFLFEYFSETQRNKGNFPGRFSGRQFSNSRSEMNVSTLELGDSALYLCASSWTGPGEAFFGQGTRLTVV.

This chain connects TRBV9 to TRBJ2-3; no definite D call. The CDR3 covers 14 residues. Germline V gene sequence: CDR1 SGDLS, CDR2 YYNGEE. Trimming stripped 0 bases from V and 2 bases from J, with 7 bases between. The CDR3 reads CASSVDPYTDTQYF. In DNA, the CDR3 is TGTGCCAGCAGCGTAGACCCATACACAGATACGCAGTATTTT.

The chain's CDR3 is CASSEIRNYGYTF. Written as DNA, the CDR3 is TGTGCCAGCAGTGAAATAAGGAACTATGGCTACACCTTC. The gene calls are TRBV2 and TRBJ1-2, with unresolved D. Germline lookup yields CDR1 SNHLY and CDR2 FYNNEI. Trimming pared 2 bases from V and 2 bases from J, leaving 6 bases between. The CDR3 is 13 residues long.

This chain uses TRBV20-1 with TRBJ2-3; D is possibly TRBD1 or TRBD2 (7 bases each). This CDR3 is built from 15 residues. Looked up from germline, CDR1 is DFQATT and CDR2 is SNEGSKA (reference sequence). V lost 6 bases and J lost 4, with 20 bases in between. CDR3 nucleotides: TGCAGTGCCCCTAGGGGAGGGGGCAGTGCAGATACGCAGTATTTT. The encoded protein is CSAPRGGGSADTQYF.

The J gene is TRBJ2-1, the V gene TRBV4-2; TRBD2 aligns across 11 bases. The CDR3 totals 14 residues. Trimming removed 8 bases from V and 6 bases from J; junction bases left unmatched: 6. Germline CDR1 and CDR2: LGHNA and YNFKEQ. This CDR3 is CASAKGTSGNEQFF. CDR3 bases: TGTGCCAGCGCCAAAGGGACTAGCGGCAATGAGCAGTTCTTC.

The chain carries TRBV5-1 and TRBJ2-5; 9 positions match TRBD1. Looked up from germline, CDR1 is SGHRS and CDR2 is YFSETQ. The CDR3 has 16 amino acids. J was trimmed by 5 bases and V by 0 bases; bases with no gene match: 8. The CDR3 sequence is CASSLAPGQGLETQYF. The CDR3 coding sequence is TGCGCCAGCAGCTTGGCCCCGGGACAGGGTTTGGAGACCCAGTACTTC.

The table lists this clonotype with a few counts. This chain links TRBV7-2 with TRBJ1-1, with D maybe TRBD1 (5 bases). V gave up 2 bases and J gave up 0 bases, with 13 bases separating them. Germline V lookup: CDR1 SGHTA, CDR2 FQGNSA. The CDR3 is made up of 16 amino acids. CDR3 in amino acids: CASSLQGRGVNTEAFF. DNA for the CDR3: TGTGCCAGCAGCTTACAGGGACGGGGAGTGAACACTGAAGCTTTCTTT.

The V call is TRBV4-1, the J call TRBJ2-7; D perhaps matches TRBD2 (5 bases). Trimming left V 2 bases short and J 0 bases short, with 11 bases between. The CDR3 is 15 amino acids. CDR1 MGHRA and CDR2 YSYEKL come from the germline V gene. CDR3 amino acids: CASSQPGLLSYEQYF. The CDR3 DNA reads TGCGCCAGCAGCCAACCCGGACTGCTCTCCTACGAGCAGTACTTC.

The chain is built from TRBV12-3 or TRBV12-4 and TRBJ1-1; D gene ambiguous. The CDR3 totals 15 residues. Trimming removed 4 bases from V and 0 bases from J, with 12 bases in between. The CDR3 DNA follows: TGTGCCAGCAGTTCTAGGGTTTTGATGAACACTGAAGCTTTCTTT. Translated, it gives CASSSRVLMNTEAFF.